This TCR beta chain comes out of a study of CD8 T cells in ankylosing spondylitis. TCRdb redid the calling of the 5' RACE reads with MiXCR, one entry per CDR3 protein. The sample lists 150,000 to 200,000 distinct CDR3 sequences, 10% to 15% occurring once. Findings of the study overall: Ankylosing spondylitis blood appeared to be characterized by a TCR beta motif of about eight highly homologous variants.

From germline, CDR1 is SGHRS and CDR2 YFSETQ. There are 15 residues in the CDR3. As to this clonotype: No antigen is known for it. Sequence at one end of the junction differs from germline and may be a read error.

Sequencing used blood, either unsorted or a sorted T cell fraction (not recorded which). The sequence was collected from a female donor with ankylosing spondylitis or in good health (not recorded which). The V call is TRBV5-1, the J call TRBJ2-5; TRBD2 agrees at 7 bases. In DNA form, the CDR3 reads TGCGCCAGCAGCTTGGACCGGGGGGTAGAAGAGACCCGGTACTTC. Translating gives CASSLDRGVEETRYF.